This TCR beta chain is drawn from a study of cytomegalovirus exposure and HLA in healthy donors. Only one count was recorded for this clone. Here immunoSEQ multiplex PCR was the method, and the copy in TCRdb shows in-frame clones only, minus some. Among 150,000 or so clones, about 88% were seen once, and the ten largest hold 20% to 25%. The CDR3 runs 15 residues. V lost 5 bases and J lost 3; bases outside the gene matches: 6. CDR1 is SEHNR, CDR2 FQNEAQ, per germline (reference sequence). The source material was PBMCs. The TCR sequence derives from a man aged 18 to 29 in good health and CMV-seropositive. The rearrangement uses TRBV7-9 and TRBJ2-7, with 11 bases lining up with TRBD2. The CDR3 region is CASSPVGTSGYEQYF. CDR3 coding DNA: TGTGCCAGCAGCCCCGTCGGGACTAGCGGCTACGAGCAGTACTTC.